This entry lists 8 T cell receptor beta chains sequenced from one sample in a study of blood T cell repertoires in COVID-19. Assay used: immunoSEQ multiplex PCR; TCRdb lists only in-frame clones, some missing. The data show about 140,000 clones, roughly 84% seen once. Sample: peripheral blood. These receptors came from a man in his sixties with active or convalescent COVID-19.

The chain recombines TRBV7-6 with TRBJ2-1; 7 bases agree with TRBD2. The ends lost 5 bases at V and 2 bases at J; junction bases unmatched: 9. Germline CDR1 reads SGHVS; CDR2 reads FNYEAQ. This CDR3 spans 16 amino acids. CDR3: CASSLEAGPAYNEQFF. In DNA form, the CDR3 reads TGTGCCAGCAGCCTAGAAGCGGGGCCAGCCTACAATGAGCAGTTCTTC.

Concerning this clone itself: A read error may account for a junction end that differs from germline. The chain combines TRBV5-1 with TRBJ1-6; D not certain. Per germline, CDR1 SGHRS and CDR2 YFSETQ. This CDR3 comprises 16 residues. In DNA form, the CDR3 reads TGCGCCAGCAGATTGGGGTCGGGCTCCTATAATTCACCCCTCCACTTT. Its protein is CASRLGSGSYNSPLHF.

The chain combines TRBV7-9 with TRBJ1-2; D gene uncertain. Looked up from germline, CDR1 is SEHNR and CDR2 is FQNEAQ (reference sequence). Trimming cost V 5 bases and J 2 bases, with 9 bases left between them. This CDR3 contains 13 residues. The CDR3 reads CASSPPQNYGYTF. For the CDR3, the DNA is TGTGCCAGCAGCCCACCGCAGAACTATGGCTACACCTTC.

This clone was seen a handful of times. V usage is TRBV10-3 and J usage is TRBJ1-1; D gene ambiguous. This CDR3 is built from 16 residues. Germline CDR1 reads ENHRY; CDR2 reads SYGVKD. V was pared by 6 bases and J by 1 base, with 18 bases between. DNA for the CDR3: TGTGCCATCAGCCACCCGACTGGAACCTCGAACACTGAAGCTTTCTTT. Translation: CAISHPTGTSNTEAFF.

The chain links TRBV15 to TRBJ1-1, with a tentative D call TRBD1 (5 bases). Germline CDR1 is LNHNV and CDR2 is YYDKDF (reference sequence). Trimming removed 0 bases at V and 10 bases at J, with 15 bases between. The CDR3 covers 14 residues. Here the CDR3 DNA reads TGTGCCACCAGCAGAGATATGCCAGGGCCTCTAGCTTTCTTT. Its translation is CATSRDMPGPLAFF.

This clone was observed once. The chain has TRBV4-1 and TRBJ2-1; 7 nucleotides align to TRBD2. V lost 4 bases to trimming and J lost 12 bases; unmatched junction nucleotides: 9. CDR3 length: 13 residues. Germline V gives CDR1 MGHRA, CDR2 YSYEKL. The chain's CDR3 is CASSPAGFPRQFF. CDR3 nucleotide sequence: TGCGCCAGCAGCCCAGCGGGGTTCCCTAGGCAGTTCTTC.

The rearrangement uses TRBV9 and TRBJ2-3; D gene ambiguous. The CDR3 length is 15 residues. V was pared by 3 bases and J by 0 bases, with 11 bases between. The germline V gene encodes CDR1 SGDLS and CDR2 YYNGEE. The CDR3 nucleotides are TGTGCCAGCAGCGGGAGCTATGCTAGCACAGATACGCAGTATTTT. This sequence encodes CASSGSYASTDTQYF.

A word on this clone: A much bigger clone sits one base away, suggesting this may be a read error. The V call is TRBV5-4, the J call TRBJ2-3; D is unresolved. The V gene's germline CDR1 is SGHNT and CDR2 YYREEE (reference sequence). The CDR3 contains 12 residues. Trimming stripped 4 bases from V and 1 base from J, with 4 bases between. The CDR3 loop reads CASSPGTDTQYF. In DNA, the CDR3 is TGTGCCAGCAGCCCGGGCACAGATACGCAGTATTTT.